What follows are 10 T cell receptor beta chains derived from one specimen sequenced in a study of shared clonotypes between healthy human individuals. Measured with immunoSEQ multiplex PCR; TCRdb has only the in-frame clones, and not every one. The repertoire includes some 2,400,000 clones, more than 90% of them detected once, and roughly 0.13% sits in the top ten. Source material: naive CD4+ T cells sorted from blood. Subset noted: CD45RA+ positively selected. Receptors originate from a man aged 18 to 29 in good health.

The genes are TRBV28 and TRBJ2-3, with D possibly TRBD1 on 6 matching bases. This CDR3 region has 15 residues. With 6 bases removed from V and 3 bases from J, the gap between germline ends came to 16 bases. Per the germline V gene, CDR1 is MDHEN and CDR2 is SYDVKM. The DNA of the CDR3 is TGTGCCAGCAGCTCTCAAATCACAGGGACAGATACGCAGTATTTT. Translated, it gives CASSSQITGTDTQYF.

The count of this clone is one. The genes are TRBV5-6 and TRBJ2-7, with D uncertain. Deletions cut 2 bases from V and 8 bases from J, with 11 bases between. Germline CDR1 reads SGHDT; CDR2 reads YYEEEE. The CDR3 totals 12 residues. The chain's CDR3 is CASSLTAGKQYF. CDR3 nucleotides: TGTGCCAGCAGCTTAACGGCTGGCAAGCAGTACTTC.

This sequence joins TRBV4-2 and TRBJ2-1; D may be TRBD2 (5 bases). V lost 4 bases, J lost 8 bases, and 21 bases lay in between. Germline CDR1 and CDR2: LGHNA and YNFKEQ. The CDR3 runs 16 residues. The CDR3 DNA reads TGTGCCAGCAGCCCCCAGAACCCCGGAGGAGGCGATGAGCAGTTCTTC. Protein product: CASSPQNPGGGDEQFF.

This chain links TRBV7-2 with TRBJ2-7; D gene uncertain. This CDR3 region has 13 residues. Germline CDR1 and CDR2: SGHTA and FQGNSA. V was shortened by 7 bases and J by 1 base, with 11 bases between the two germline ends. CDR3 nucleotide sequence: TGTGCCAGCACCAGAGTTTCGTCCTACGAGCAGTACTTC. It encodes CASTRVSSYEQYF.

The chain recombines TRBV7-9 with TRBJ2-3; D gene unclear. Germline CDR1 reads SEHNR; CDR2 reads FQNEAQ (reference sequence). This CDR3 region has 15 residues. V was cut by 5 bases and J by 2 bases, with 14 bases left in between. This chain's CDR3 is CASSPPGSATDTQYF. The DNA of the CDR3 is TGTGCCAGCAGCCCCCCAGGATCAGCCACAGATACGCAGTATTTT.

V is TRBV7-8 and J is TRBJ1-2; no definite D call. The V gene lost 5 bases and the J gene lost 0 bases, with 13 bases spanning the gap. Germline CDR1 is SGHVS and CDR2 is FQNEAQ. This CDR3 contains 15 residues. DNA of the CDR3: TGTGCCAGCAGCAACGGAGAGGGAGCTAACTATGGCTACACCTTC. This gives the protein CASSNGEGANYGYTF. Filled out from reference TRBV7-8 and TRBJ1-2, the complete variable domain reads GAGVSQSPRYKVAKRGQDVALRCDPISGHVSLFWYQQALGQGPEFLTYFQNEAQLDKSGLPSDRFFAERPEGSVSTLKIQRTQQEDSAVYLCASSNGEGANYGYTFGSGTRLTVV.

This chain links TRBV2 with TRBJ2-5, with 11 bases identical to TRBD2. Per the germline V gene, CDR1 is SNHLY and CDR2 is FYNNEI. This CDR3 contains 16 residues. The J segment lost 1 base and the V segment lost 6 bases, leaving 7 bases of the junction unmatched. As DNA, the CDR3 is TGTGCCAGCAGCCGACGACTAGCGGGACTCCAAGAGACCCAGTACTTC. This sequence encodes CASSRRLAGLQETQYF.

The genes are TRBV27 and TRBJ2-3; 10 positions match TRBD2. From germline, CDR1 is MNHEY and CDR2 SMNVEV (reference sequence). The CDR3 runs 17 residues. V gave up 3 bases and J gave up 2 bases; unmatched junction bases: 8. CDR3: CASSFLPSGSITDTQYF. CDR3 DNA: TGTGCCAGCAGTTTTCTTCCTAGCGGGAGTATCACAGATACGCAGTATTTT.

Only a few counts were recorded for this clone. Other DNA sequences in the sample encode the same CDR3. J is TRBJ2-1 and V is TRBV5-1; D unresolved. The V end lost 0 bases, the J end lost 3 bases, and 4 bases lay between the germline ends. Germline V gives CDR1 SGHRS, CDR2 YFSETQ. CDR3 size: 13 residues. The CDR3 is CASSLDVYNEQFF. Written as DNA, the CDR3 is TGCGCCAGCAGCTTGGACGTCTACAATGAGCAGTTCTTC.

V usage is TRBV9 and J usage is TRBJ2-2; no clear D. Germline V gene lookup returns CDR1 SGDLS and CDR2 YYNGEE. V gave up 4 bases and J gave up 2 bases, with 15 bases separating them. This CDR3 contains 16 residues. The CDR3 bases are TGTGCCAGCAGCCCCCGTGGAAGCCCTAACACCGGGGAGCTGTTTTTT. This sequence encodes CASSPRGSPNTGELFF. Based on the CDR3 plus reference TRBV9 and TRBJ2-2, the full variable domain is DSGVTQTPKHLITATGQRVTLRCSPRSGDLSVYWYQQSLDQGLQFLIQYYNGEERAKGNILERFSAQQFPDLHSELNLSSLELGDSALYFCASSPRGSPNTGELFFGEGSRLTVL.